The sequence of this TCR beta chain was determined in a study of shared clonotypes between healthy human individuals. Study in general: Plates per donor: three CD4 naive, three CD4 memory, two CD8 naive, one CD8 memory.

Note on this clone: Its antigen is unknown.

Replicate sorted-subset PCRs were loaded with approximately 190 ng DNA, about 30,000 T cell genomes. Assay used: immunoSEQ multiplex PCR; TCRdb lists only in-frame clones, some missing. The sample has 2 million to 2.5 million clones; 95% are singletons. General study results and limits: Unshared clonotypes carried lower generation probabilities than those common to all four donors. It was anticipated that sequencing depth would influence how many clonotypes donors shared.

This TCR was recovered from a young man in good health. The sequenced sample consisted of naive CD4+ T cells sorted from blood. Documented subset: CD45RA+ positively selected.

CDR3 in DNA: TGTGCCAGCAGCTTAGTAGGGACTAGCGGGAGCTACTACGAGCAGTACTTC. Translated: CASSLVGTSGSYYEQYF. The rearrangement uses TRBV11-2 and TRBJ2-7; TRBD2 agrees at 14 bases. With V trimmed by 1 base and J by 3 bases, 5 bases remained unmatched. CDR3 length: 17 residues. The V gene's germline CDR1 is SGHAT and CDR2 FQNNGV.